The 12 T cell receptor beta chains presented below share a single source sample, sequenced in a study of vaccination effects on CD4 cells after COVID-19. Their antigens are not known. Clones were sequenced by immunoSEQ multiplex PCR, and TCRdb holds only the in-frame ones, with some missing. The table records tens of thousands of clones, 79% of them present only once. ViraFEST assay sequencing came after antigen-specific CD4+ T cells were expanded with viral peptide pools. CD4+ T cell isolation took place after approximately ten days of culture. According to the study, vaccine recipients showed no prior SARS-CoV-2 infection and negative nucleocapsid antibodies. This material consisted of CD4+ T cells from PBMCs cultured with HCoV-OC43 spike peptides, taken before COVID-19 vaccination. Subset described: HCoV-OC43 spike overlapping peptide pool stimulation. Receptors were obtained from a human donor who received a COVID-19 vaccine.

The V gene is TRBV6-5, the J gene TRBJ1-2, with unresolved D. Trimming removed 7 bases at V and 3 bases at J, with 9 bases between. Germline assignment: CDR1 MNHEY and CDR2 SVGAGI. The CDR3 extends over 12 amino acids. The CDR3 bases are TGTGCCAGCATAGGACCTTACTATGGCTACACCTTC. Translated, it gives CASIGPYYGYTF.

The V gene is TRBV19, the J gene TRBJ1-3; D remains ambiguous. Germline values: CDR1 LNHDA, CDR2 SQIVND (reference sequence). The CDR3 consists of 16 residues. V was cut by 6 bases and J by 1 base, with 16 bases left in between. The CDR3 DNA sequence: TGTGCCAGTAGGCCCCGGGATCCGGAGTCTGGAAACACCATATATTTT. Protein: CASRPRDPESGNTIYF. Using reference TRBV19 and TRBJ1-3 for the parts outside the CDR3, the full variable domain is DGGITQSPKYLFRKEGQNVTLSCEQNLNHDAMYWYRQDPGQGLRLIYYSQIVNDFQKGDIAEGYSVSREKKESFPLTVTSAQKNPTAFYLCASRPRDPESGNTIYFGEGSWLTVV.

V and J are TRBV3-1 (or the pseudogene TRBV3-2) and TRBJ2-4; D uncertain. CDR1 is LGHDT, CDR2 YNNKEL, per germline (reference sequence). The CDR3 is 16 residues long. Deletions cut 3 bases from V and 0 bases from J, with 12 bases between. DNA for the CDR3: TGTGCCAGCAGCCACTACACACCCCAAGCCAAAAACATTCAGTACTTC. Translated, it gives CASSHYTPQAKNIQYF.

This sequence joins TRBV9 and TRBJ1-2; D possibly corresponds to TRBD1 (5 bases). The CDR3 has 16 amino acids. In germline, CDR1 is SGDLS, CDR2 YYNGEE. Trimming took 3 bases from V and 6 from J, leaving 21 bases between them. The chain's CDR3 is CASSGELGREKDGYTF. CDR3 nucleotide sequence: TGTGCCAGCAGCGGGGAGTTGGGCAGGGAGAAGGATGGCTACACCTTC.

The CDR3 nucleotides are TGTGCCACCAGTGATAAGTTGGGGGGGTCGTACAATGAGCAGTTCTTC. It is translated as CATSDKLGGSYNEQFF. The chain combines TRBV24-1 with TRBJ2-1, with 7 bases fitting TRBD2. This CDR3 is built from 16 residues. In germline, CDR1 is KGHDR, CDR2 SFDVKD. V dropped 3 bases and J dropped 4; count of bases not matched to a gene: 8.

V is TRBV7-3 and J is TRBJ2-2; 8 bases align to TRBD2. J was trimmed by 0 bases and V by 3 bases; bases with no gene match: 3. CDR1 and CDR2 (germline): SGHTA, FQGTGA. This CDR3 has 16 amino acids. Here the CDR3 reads CASSFPGGTNTGELFF. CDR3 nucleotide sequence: TGTGCCAGCAGCTTCCCGGGGGGGACGAACACCGGGGAGCTGTTTTTT.

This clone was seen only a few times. The DNA of the CDR3 is TGTGCCAGCAGCTTAGGTACAGGGGCGGTTTACAATGAGCAGTTCTTC. Its translation is CASSLGTGAVYNEQFF. The chain employs TRBV7-9 and TRBJ2-1; 7 nucleotides align to TRBD1. The CDR3 has 16 amino acids. With V trimmed by 1 base and J by 4 bases, 7 bases remained unmatched. The germline V gene encodes CDR1 SEHNR and CDR2 FQNEAQ (reference sequence).

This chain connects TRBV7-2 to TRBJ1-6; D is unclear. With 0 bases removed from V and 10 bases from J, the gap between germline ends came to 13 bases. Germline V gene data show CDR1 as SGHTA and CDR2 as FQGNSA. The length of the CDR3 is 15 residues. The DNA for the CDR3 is TGTGCCAGCAGCTTAGCTCAGTTCGGCGGGTCACCCCTCCACTTT. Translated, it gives CASSLAQFGGSPLHF.

CDR3 DNA sequence: TGCGCCAGCAGCCTGGACCTACAGGGGAGTGAGACCCAGTACTTC. Amino acids: CASSLDLQGSETQYF. The genes are TRBV5-1 and TRBJ2-5; the match to TRBD1 covers 7 bases. Germline V gives CDR1 SGHRS, CDR2 YFSETQ. J was trimmed by 5 bases and V by 4 bases; bases with no gene match: 11. The CDR3 loop spans 15 amino acids.

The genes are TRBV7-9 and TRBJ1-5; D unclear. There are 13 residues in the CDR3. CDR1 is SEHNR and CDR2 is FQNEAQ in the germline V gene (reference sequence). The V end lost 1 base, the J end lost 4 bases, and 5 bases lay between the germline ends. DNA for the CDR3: TGTGCCAGCAGCTTAGTCGGGAATCAGCCCCAGCATTTT. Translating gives CASSLVGNQPQHF.

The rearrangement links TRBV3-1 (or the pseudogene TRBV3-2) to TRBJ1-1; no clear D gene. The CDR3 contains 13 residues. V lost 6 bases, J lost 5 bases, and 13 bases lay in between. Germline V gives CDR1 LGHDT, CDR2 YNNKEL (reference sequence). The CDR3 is CASRWRAGTEAFF. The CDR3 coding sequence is TGTGCCAGCAGGTGGAGAGCTGGGACTGAAGCTTTCTTT.

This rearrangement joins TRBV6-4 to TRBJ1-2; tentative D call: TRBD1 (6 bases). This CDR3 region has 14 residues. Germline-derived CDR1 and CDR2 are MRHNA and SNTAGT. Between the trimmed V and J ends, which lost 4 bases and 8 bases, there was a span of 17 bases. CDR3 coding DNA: TGTGCCAGCAGTGTAGCCCAGGGGCATGAAGGCTACACCTTC. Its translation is CASSVAQGHEGYTF.